These 15 T cell receptor beta chains originate from one sample sequenced in a study of cytomegalovirus exposure and HLA in healthy donors. Amplification used 60 Vbeta primers and 13 Jbeta primers. Only in-frame clones appear in the TCRdb table, and some are missing; sequencing was by immunoSEQ multiplex PCR. Its listing shows roughly 120,000 clones. Sample: PBMCs. The receptors stem from a man aged 18 to 30 in good health and CMV-seronegative.

The rearrangement uses TRBV5-1 and TRBJ1-2, with D maybe TRBD1 (5 bases). CDR3 length: 13 amino acids. Germline V gene sequence: CDR1 SGHRS, CDR2 YFSETQ. V was clipped by 4 bases and J by 4 bases, with 11 bases between them. The CDR3 here is CASSHRTGYGYTF. CDR3 DNA sequence: TGCGCCAGCAGCCACAGGACGGGCTATGGCTACACCTTC. Looking up the rest from reference TRBV5-1 and TRBJ1-2 gives the full variable domain: KAGVTQTPRYLIKTRGQQVTLSCSPISGHRSVSWYQQTPGQGLQFLFEYFSETQRNKGNFPGRFSGRQFSNSRSEMNVSTLELGDSALYLCASSHRTGYGYTFGSGTRLTVV.

This chain uses TRBV10-3 with TRBJ2-7, with D possibly being TRBD2 (5 bases). Germline lookup yields CDR1 ENHRY and CDR2 SYGVKD. V lost 6 bases to trimming and J lost 2 bases, with 17 bases between them. This CDR3 comprises 15 residues. CDR3 DNA sequence: TGTGCCATCAGAGAGAGCGGAGATACTACCTACGAGCAGTACTTC. Its translation: CAIRESGDTTYEQYF.

The V call is TRBV7-9, the J call TRBJ1-4, with D maybe TRBD1 (6 bases). The CDR3 contains 16 residues. Germline-derived CDR1 and CDR2 are SEHNR and FQNEAQ (reference sequence). The V end was cut by 5 bases, the J end by 10 bases, with 23 bases between. Written as DNA, the CDR3 is TGTGCCAGCAGCCCCAGACAGGCCTTAGGGTGGGGAAAACTGTTTTTT. It translates to CASSPRQALGWGKLFF. The full variable domain, in which reference TRBV7-9 and TRBJ1-4 provide the parts outside the CDR3, is DTGVSQNPRHKITKRGQNVTFRCDPISEHNRLYWYRQTLGQGPEFLTYFQNEAQLEKSRLLSDRFSAERPKGSFSTLEIQRTEQGDSAMYLCASSPRQALGWGKLFFGSGTQLSVL.

The genes are TRBV5-1 and TRBJ2-1, with 7 bases identical to TRBD2. Per the germline V gene, CDR1 is SGHRS and CDR2 is YFSETQ. This CDR3 has 15 residues. The trim removed 0 bases at V and 7 bases at J, leaving 7 bases unmatched. CDR3 sequence reads: CASSLGLAPVNEQFF. CDR3 sequence (DNA): TGCGCCAGCAGCTTGGGACTAGCACCCGTTAATGAGCAGTTCTTC.

J is TRBJ2-5 and V is TRBV5-4, with 9 nucleotides matching TRBD1. The germline CDR1 and CDR2 sequences are SGHNT and YYREEE (reference sequence). This CDR3 is built from 14 residues. V lost 3 bases to trimming and J lost 5 bases; unmatched junction nucleotides: 5. The CDR3 region has the DNA TGTGCCAGCAGCTCAATACAGGGGGCGGAGACCCAGTACTTC. The encoded protein is CASSSIQGAETQYF.

This chain connects TRBV28 to TRBJ2-5, with 8 nucleotides matching TRBD2. Germline V lookup: CDR1 MDHEN, CDR2 SYDVKM. This CDR3 comprises 16 residues. V was clipped by 5 bases and J by 5 bases; unmatched bases: 13. The CDR3 region is CASSRGGQGRLETQYF. CDR3 nucleotides: TGTGCCAGCAGTCGGGGGGGGCAGGGAAGGTTGGAGACCCAGTACTTC.

The CDR3 coding sequence is TGCGCCAGCAGCTTGTTGGACAGCTACGAGCAGTACTTC. Amino acids: CASSLLDSYEQYF. This chain uses TRBV5-1 with TRBJ2-7; tentative D call: TRBD1 (6 bases). The CDR3 consists of 13 residues. Per the germline V gene, CDR1 is SGHRS and CDR2 is YFSETQ. V gave up 1 base and J gave up 3 bases, with 8 bases separating them.

The V call is TRBV30, the J call TRBJ2-1; D might be TRBD1 (6 bases). The V end was cut by 7 bases, the J end by 1 base, with 14 bases between. This CDR3 comprises 14 residues. Germline lookup yields CDR1 GTSNPN and CDR2 SVGIG (reference sequence). CDR3 sequence: CALTGLSSYNEQFF. CDR3 coding DNA: TGTGCCTTAACAGGGCTCAGTTCCTACAATGAGCAGTTCTTC.

The chain uses TRBV29-1 and TRBJ2-5; a possible D gene is TRBD2 (6 bases). Germline V gives CDR1 SQVTM, CDR2 ANQGSEA. V was trimmed by 5 bases and J by 10 bases, leaving 17 bases between them. The CDR3 spans 12 residues. In DNA, the CDR3 is TGCAGCGTTCTCGGGGACGGGAGTTACCAGTACTTC. Its protein is CSVLGDGSYQYF. The complete variable domain, with remaining parts taken from reference TRBV29-1 and TRBJ2-5, reads SAVISQKPSRDICQRGTSLTIQCQVDSQVTMMFWYRQQPGQSLTLIATANQGSEATYESGFVIDKFPISRPNLTFSTLTVSNMSPEDSSIYLCSVLGDGSYQYFGPGTRLLVL.

Of note for this clone: One end of the junction does not line up with germline, which may come from a read error. The chain combines TRBV12-5 with TRBJ2-4; 8 nucleotides match TRBD1. Germline V gene data show CDR1 as LGHNT and CDR2 as FRNRAP. The CDR3 covers 15 residues. In nucleotides, the CDR3 is TGTGCTAGTGGCCTCGGAGGACAGGGCCAAAATATTCAGTACTTC. Its protein product is CASGLGGQGQNIQYF.

V is TRBV6-6 and J is TRBJ2-7; D unresolved. Germline V CDR1 and CDR2: MNHNY, SVGAGI (reference sequence). With 6 bases removed from V and 2 bases from J, the gap between germline ends came to 11 bases. The CDR3 covers 13 residues. Here the CDR3 reads CASSLTPTYEQYF. The CDR3 nucleotides are TGTGCCAGCAGCCTGACACCAACCTACGAGCAGTACTTC.

The chain recombines TRBV18 with TRBJ1-3; 8 nucleotides match TRBD1. The CDR3 is 21 residues long. The V gene end was trimmed by 0 bases and the J gene end by 4 bases; junction bases not matched to a gene: 20. Per germline, CDR1 KGHSH and CDR2 LQKENI. The CDR3 here is CASSPPYRTGSLRRGGNTIYF. The CDR3 DNA sequence: TGTGCCAGCTCACCACCCTACCGGACAGGGTCATTGAGGAGGGGAGGAAACACCATATATTTT.

The chain is built from TRBV19 and TRBJ1-1; D gene uncertain. CDR1 and CDR2 (germline): LNHDA, SQIVND (reference sequence). Trimming took 1 base from V and 8 from J, leaving 11 bases between them. The CDR3 consists of 13 residues. The CDR3, as DNA: TGTGCCAGTAGTATAGTCGGCAGGTCGGAAGCTTTCTTT. As protein: CASSIVGRSEAFF. The entire variable domain, with the rest obtained from reference TRBV19 and TRBJ1-1, is as follows: DGGITQSPKYLFRKEGQNVTLSCEQNLNHDAMYWYRQDPGQGLRLIYYSQIVNDFQKGDIAEGYSVSREKKESFPLTVTSAQKNPTAFYLCASSIVGRSEAFFGQGTRLTVV.

The chain employs TRBV18 and TRBJ1-5, with TRBD1 identical over 12 bases. The CDR3 contains 17 residues. V lost 4 bases to trimming and J lost 4 bases; unmatched junction nucleotides: 8. The germline gives CDR1 KGHSH, CDR2 LQKENI. DNA for the CDR3: TGTGCCAGCTCACTGCAACCGGGACAGGGGGCGAATCAGCCCCAGCATTTT. It is translated as CASSLQPGQGANQPQHF.

The chain joins TRBV30 to TRBJ1-3; D remains ambiguous. This CDR3 spans 11 amino acids. V dropped 4 bases and J dropped 3 bases, with 4 bases sitting between them. Germline lookup yields CDR1 GTSNPN and CDR2 SVGIG (reference sequence). CDR3 loop: CAWIFGNTIYF. The CDR3 region has the DNA TGTGCCTGGATCTTTGGAAACACCATATATTTT.